These 11 T cell receptor beta chains were sequenced from one sample in a study of lymphopenia after photon versus proton radiotherapy. TCRdb keeps only in-frame clones here, not all; method: immunoSEQ multiplex PCR. The sample lists tens of thousands of clones; 85% were seen once. Material: peripheral blood, obtained from a patient treated with photon-based radiotherapy. The receptor set was obtained from a man aged 35 to 55 with gastric cancer.

The rearrangement joins TRBV30 to TRBJ1-4; a possible D gene is TRBD1 (5 bases). V was cut by 4 bases and J by 3 bases, with 12 bases left in between. This CDR3 has 14 residues. Germline loops: CDR1 GTSNPN, CDR2 SVGIG (reference sequence). CDR3 sequence (DNA): TGTGCCTGGACCCCGGGACCTTCTAATGAAAAACTGTTTTTT. It yields the protein CAWTPGPSNEKLFF.

This CDR3 reads CASSERVRGAKNIQYF. The DNA of the CDR3 is TGTGCCAGCAGTGAACGGGTACGGGGGGCCAAAAACATTCAGTACTTC. The J gene is TRBJ2-4, the V gene TRBV6-1; tentatively, D is TRBD2 (6 bases). Per the germline V gene, CDR1 is MNHNS and CDR2 is SASEGT. This CDR3 has 16 amino acids. With 2 bases removed from V and 1 base from J, the gap between germline ends came to 12 bases.

This rearrangement joins TRBV7-3 to TRBJ2-7, with D possibly called TRBD1 or TRBD2 (5 bases each). The CDR3 loop spans 13 amino acids. Germline-derived CDR1 and CDR2 are SGHTA and FQGTGA. The ends were cut back, 5 bases at V and 2 bases at J, with 10 bases in the middle. The CDR3 bases are TGTGCCAGCAGCCGGGACGTCACCTACGAGCAGTACTTC. The encoded protein is CASSRDVTYEQYF.

The table lists this clone with a count of one. V and J are TRBV27 and TRBJ2-2, with D uncertain. The CDR3 loop spans 13 amino acids. The V and J ends lost 6 bases and 3 bases respectively, with 8 bases between them. Germline V gene data show CDR1 as MNHEY and CDR2 as SMNVEV (reference sequence). CDR3 amino acids: CASRQSHTGELFF. In DNA, the CDR3 is TGTGCCAGCAGACAGAGTCACACCGGGGAGCTGTTTTTT.

The V gene is TRBV29-1, the J gene TRBJ2-7; possibly TRBD2 for D (5 bases). This CDR3 contains 10 residues. V lost 3 bases, J lost 6 bases, and 6 bases lay in between. The V gene's germline CDR1 is SQVTM and CDR2 ANQGSEA. CDR3 loop: CSVDSGEQYF. The CDR3 DNA follows: TGCAGCGTTGACAGCGGCGAGCAGTACTTC.

V gene TRBV9 combines with J gene TRBJ1-3; the D is unclear. Deletions cut 4 bases from V and 0 bases from J, with 11 bases between. Germline values: CDR1 SGDLS, CDR2 YYNGEE. There are 15 residues in the CDR3. The CDR3 loop reads CASSPRQASGNTIYF. In DNA form, the CDR3 reads TGTGCCAGCAGCCCCCGTCAAGCCTCTGGAAACACCATATATTTT.

The sample holds one count of this clone. J is TRBJ1-4 and V is TRBV27; D gene unclear. V dropped 5 bases and J dropped 0 bases, with 13 bases sitting between them. Per germline, CDR1 MNHEY and CDR2 SMNVEV (reference sequence). CDR3 size: 16 residues. CDR3: CASSPEAVATNEKLFF. CDR3 sequence (DNA): TGTGCCAGCAGTCCTGAGGCAGTTGCAACTAATGAAAAACTGTTTTTT.

This chain links TRBV7-2 with TRBJ1-2; 8 nucleotides agree with TRBD1. The CDR3 contains 16 residues. CDR1 is SGHTA, CDR2 FQGNSA, per germline. V lost 1 base to trimming and J lost 1 base; unmatched junction nucleotides: 5. The CDR3 bases are TGTGCCAGCAGCTTAGTCCAGGGGGCGGGTAACTATGGCTACACCTTC. This gives the protein CASSLVQGAGNYGYTF.

This clone was observed a single time. This chain links TRBV10-2 with TRBJ1-3; 8 nucleotides match TRBD1. Germline V gene lookup returns CDR1 WSHSY and CDR2 SAAADI. The CDR3 is 16 residues long. Unmatched junction bases numbered 1, after V lost 0 bases and J lost 0 bases. The CDR3 here is CASSESGTGSGNTIYF. The CDR3 DNA is TGCGCCAGCAGTGAGTCCGGGACAGGCTCTGGAAACACCATATATTTT.

The rearrangement links TRBV6-5 to TRBJ1-6, with D unresolved. The CDR3 covers 12 residues. CDR1 MNHEY and CDR2 SVGAGI come from the germline V gene. Trimming took 2 bases from V and 7 from J, leaving 3 bases between them. CDR3 in amino acids: CASSYINSPLHF. In nucleotides, the CDR3 is TGTGCCAGCAGTTACATAAATTCACCCCTCCACTTT.

The chain employs TRBV14 and TRBJ2-3, with D hard to call. Germline lookup yields CDR1 SGHDN and CDR2 FVKESK. V was pared by 3 bases and J by 3 bases, with 16 bases between. The CDR3 has 16 residues. The CDR3 spells CASSHNPGFGTDTQYF. The CDR3 DNA is TGTGCCAGCAGCCACAATCCGGGCTTCGGGACAGATACGCAGTATTTT. Variable domain in full (rest from reference TRBV14 and TRBJ2-3): EAGVTQFPSHSVIEKGQTVTLRCDPISGHDNLYWYRRVMGKEIKFLLHFVKESKQDESGMPNNRFLAERTGGTYSTLKVQPAELEDSGVYFCASSHNPGFGTDTQYFGPGTRLTVL.